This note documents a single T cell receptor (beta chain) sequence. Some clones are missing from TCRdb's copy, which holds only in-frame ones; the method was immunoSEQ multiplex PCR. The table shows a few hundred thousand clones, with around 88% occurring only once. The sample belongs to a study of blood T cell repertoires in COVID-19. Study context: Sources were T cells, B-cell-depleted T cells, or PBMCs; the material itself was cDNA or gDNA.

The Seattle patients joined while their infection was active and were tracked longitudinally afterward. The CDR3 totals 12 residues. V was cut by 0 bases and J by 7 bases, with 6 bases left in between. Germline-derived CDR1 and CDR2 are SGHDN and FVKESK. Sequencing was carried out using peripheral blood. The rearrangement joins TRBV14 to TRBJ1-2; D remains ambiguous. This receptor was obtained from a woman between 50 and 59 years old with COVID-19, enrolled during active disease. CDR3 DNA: TGTGCCAGCAGCCAAGAATCTTCTGGCTACACCTTC. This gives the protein CASSQESSGYTF.